This T cell receptor beta chain is from a study of post-analysis software for immune sequencing data (dated by TCRdb to the mid-2010s). About the investigation overall: Relapsing-remitting, secondary progressive and progressive-relapsing multiple sclerosis were recorded as disease courses, and subtype annotation was lacking for some patients. The patient repertoires were set against eleven to twelve previously published healthy control repertoires from donors whose ages ranged from about 6 to 27 years. A subset of samples was prepared in parallel using single-end sample barcoding, then pooled and co-amplified after Illumina adapter ligation.

In this sample, this clonotype turned up many times. There is no known antigen for this receptor. No much larger clone is present one base from it, and per-base qualities are unavailable. The paper as a whole reports these results and caveats: Roughly 5 TRBV segments, including TRBV5-6, TRBV5-1 and TRBV20-1, were significantly more frequent in patients than controls. The control group was slightly older than the multiple sclerosis patient group. When samples were clustered directly using the F measure, samples prepared in the same batch co-clustered strongly, which prompted a batch-effect correction. Significantly lower normalized Chao1 diversity was found in multiple sclerosis patients than in controls, suggesting substantial peripheral T-cell clonal expansion.

Based on the germline V gene, the CDR1 and CDR2 sequences are SQVTM and ANQGSEA. The CDR3, from cysteine to phenylalanine, totals 14 residues. The retained sequence is limited to the CDR3, 42 bases, with the frame set at the first base. V is trimmed back by 4 bases and J by 5 bases, and the junction contains 8 bases that no gene match accounts for. To demonstrate the VDJtools post-analysis software, the study profiled TCR beta repertoires from the peripheral blood of about a dozen young patients with multiple sclerosis. Multiple sclerosis patients were children and adolescents aged roughly 6 to 15 years. Receptor libraries were prepared by PCR. TCRdb shows the sequencer as Illumina HiSeq 2500. To reduce PCR and sequencing biases, unique molecular identifiers were built into the TCR beta cDNA libraries. Every 1 to 10 million input T cells yielded some 500,000 cDNA molecules, meaning each molecule approximated one T cell. Patient libraries were prepared and sequenced with the same protocol used for the earlier healthy control dataset. Samples belonging to the same batch were prepared together, multiplexed and sequenced on a shared HiSeq lane. In the paper's pipeline: MIGEC was used to process the raw barcoded reads, and molecular identifier groups with only a single read were discarded before consensus assembly and CDR3 extraction. Clonotype tables were post-analysed with VDJtools, and diversity was normalized by down-sampling all datasets to the smallest sample size. In repertoire overlap clustering, CDR3 amino acid sequences, but not nucleotide sequences, were matched to correct batch-related cross-sample contamination. TCRdb reprocessing: public reads trimmed at Q25 with fastp, clones called with MiXCR, in-frame beta chains kept. Entries that share a CDR3 protein sequence are merged under the most common genes and DNA. The V and J calls and clone size come from TCRdb's table, not from the authors' own analysis. The sample profile shows just over 250,000 distinct CDR3 sequences; about 40% of them were found once. 4.5% to 5.5% of the sample belongs to the ten largest clones.

The sample was blood. The chain uses TRBV29-1 and TRBJ2-1, and 7 bases in between align with TRBD2. This receptor was identified in a girl between 10 and 17 years old with multiple sclerosis. The DNA sequence is given as TGCAGCGTTGCGAAGCGCCTAGCGGACAATGAGCAGTTCTTC. This sequence encodes CSVAKRLADNEQFF.